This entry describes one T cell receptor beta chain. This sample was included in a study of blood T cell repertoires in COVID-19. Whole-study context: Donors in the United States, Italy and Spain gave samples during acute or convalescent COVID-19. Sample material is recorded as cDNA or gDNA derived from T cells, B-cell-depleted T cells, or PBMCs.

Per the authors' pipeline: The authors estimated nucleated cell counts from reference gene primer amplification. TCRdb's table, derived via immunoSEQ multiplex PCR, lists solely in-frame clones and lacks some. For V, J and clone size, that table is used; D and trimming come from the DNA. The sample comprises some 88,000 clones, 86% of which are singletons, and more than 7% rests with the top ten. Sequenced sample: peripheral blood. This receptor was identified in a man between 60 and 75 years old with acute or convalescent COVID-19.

CDR3 protein: CASGARQGYNSPLHF. The DNA for the CDR3 is TGTGCCAGCGGCGCCAGACAGGGGTATAATTCACCCCTCCACTTT. The chain links TRBV7-2 to TRBJ1-6; 8 bases are a match to TRBD1. Germline loops: CDR1 SGHTA, CDR2 FQGNSA. V dropped 8 bases and J dropped 4; count of bases not matched to a gene: 7. The CDR3 runs 15 residues.